This TCR beta chain was captured by sequencing in a study of memory CD4+ T cells and cytomegalovirus serostatus. Single viable CD3+CD4+CD8-CD45RO+ cells were sorted as the memory CD4+ T cells. Assay: immunoSEQ multiplex PCR; the TCRdb copy retains only in-frame clones and omits some. Among roughly 56,000 clones listed, about 81% were seen once. The germline V gene has CDR1 SQVTM and CDR2 ANQGSEA. The trim removed 1 base at V and 0 bases at J, leaving 0 bases unmatched. This CDR3 is built from 13 residues. This TCR was recovered from an adult in good health and CMV-seronegative. The sequencing sample was made of memory CD4+ T cells from blood. V gene TRBV29-1 combines with J gene TRBJ2-7, with 7 positions matching TRBD1. CDR3 protein: CSVEGDSSYEQYF. Written as DNA, the CDR3 is TGCAGCGTTGAAGGGGACAGCTCCTACGAGCAGTACTTC.